This T cell receptor (beta chain) was sequenced for a study of shared clonotypes between healthy human individuals. Data came from immunoSEQ multiplex PCR; TCRdb stores just in-frame clones and leaves some out. The profile shows about 960,000 clones, around three quarters of them singletons. The CDR3 is 17 amino acids. Trimming took 4 bases from V and 1 from J; bases not matched to a gene: 7. Germline loops: CDR1 MGHRA, CDR2 YSYEKL. The rearrangement links TRBV4-1 to TRBJ2-1; TRBD2 matches at 10 bases. Sequences were obtained from memory CD4+ T cells sorted from blood. Documented subset: CD45RA-negative fraction. This sequence originates from a man aged 18 to 35 in good health. The CDR3 DNA sequence: TGCGCCAGCAGCCGCGGACTAGCGGTCAGTTCCTACAATGAGCAGTTCTTC. Translated: CASSRGLAVSSYNEQFF.